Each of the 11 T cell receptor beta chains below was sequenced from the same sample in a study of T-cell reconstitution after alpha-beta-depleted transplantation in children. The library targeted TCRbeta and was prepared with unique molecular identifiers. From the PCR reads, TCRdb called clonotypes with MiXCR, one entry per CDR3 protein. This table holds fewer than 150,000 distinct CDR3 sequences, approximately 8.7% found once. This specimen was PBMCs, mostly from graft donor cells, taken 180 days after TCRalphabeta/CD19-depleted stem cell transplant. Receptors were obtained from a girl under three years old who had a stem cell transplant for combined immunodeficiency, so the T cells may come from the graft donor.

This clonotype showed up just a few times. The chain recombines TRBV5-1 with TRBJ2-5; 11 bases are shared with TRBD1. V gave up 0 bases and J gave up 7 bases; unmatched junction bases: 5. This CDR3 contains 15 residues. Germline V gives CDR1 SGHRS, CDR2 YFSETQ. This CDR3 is CASSLAGTGGMTQYF. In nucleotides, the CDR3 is TGCGCCAGCAGCTTGGCGGGGACAGGGGGTATGACCCAGTACTTC.

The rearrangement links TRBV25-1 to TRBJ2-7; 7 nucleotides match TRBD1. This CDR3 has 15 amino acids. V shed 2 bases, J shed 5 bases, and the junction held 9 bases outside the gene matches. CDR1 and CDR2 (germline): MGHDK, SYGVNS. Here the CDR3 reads CASSEHRTGADEQYF. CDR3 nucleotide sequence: TGTGCCAGCAGTGAACACAGGACAGGAGCCGACGAGCAGTACTTC.

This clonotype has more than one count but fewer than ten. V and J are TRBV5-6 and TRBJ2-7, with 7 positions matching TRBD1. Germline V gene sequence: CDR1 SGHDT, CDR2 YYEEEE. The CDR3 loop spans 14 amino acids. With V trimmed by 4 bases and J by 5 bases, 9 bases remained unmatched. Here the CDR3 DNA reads TGTGCCAGCAGCCGACAGGGCCTTCGGAACGAGCAGTACTTC. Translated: CASSRQGLRNEQYF.

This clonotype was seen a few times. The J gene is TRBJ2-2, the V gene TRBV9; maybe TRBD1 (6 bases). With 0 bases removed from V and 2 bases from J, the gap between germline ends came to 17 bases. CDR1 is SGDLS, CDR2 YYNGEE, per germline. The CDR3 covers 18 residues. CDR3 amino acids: CASSVALYRDENTGELFF. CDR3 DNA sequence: TGTGCCAGCAGCGTAGCCCTTTACAGGGACGAAAACACCGGGGAGCTGTTTTTT.

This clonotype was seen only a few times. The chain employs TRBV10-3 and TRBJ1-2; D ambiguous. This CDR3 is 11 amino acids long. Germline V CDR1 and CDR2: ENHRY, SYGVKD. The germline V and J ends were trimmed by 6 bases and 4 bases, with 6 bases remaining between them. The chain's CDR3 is CAIRNGYGYTF. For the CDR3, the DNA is TGTGCCATCAGAAACGGCTATGGCTACACCTTC.

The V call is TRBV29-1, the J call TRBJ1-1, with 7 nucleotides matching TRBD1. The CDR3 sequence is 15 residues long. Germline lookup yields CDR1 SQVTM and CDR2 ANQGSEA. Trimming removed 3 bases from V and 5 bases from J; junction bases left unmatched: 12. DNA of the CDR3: TGCAGCGTTGATTCGGGAACAGGGGAGGGAACTGAAGCTTTCTTT. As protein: CSVDSGTGEGTEAFF.

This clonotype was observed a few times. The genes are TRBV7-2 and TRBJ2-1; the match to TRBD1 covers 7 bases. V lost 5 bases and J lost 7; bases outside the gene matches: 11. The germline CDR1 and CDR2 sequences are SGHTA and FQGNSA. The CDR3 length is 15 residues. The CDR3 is CASSQRTGDRNEQFF. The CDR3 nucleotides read TGTGCCAGCAGCCAAAGGACAGGCGATAGGAATGAGCAGTTCTTC.

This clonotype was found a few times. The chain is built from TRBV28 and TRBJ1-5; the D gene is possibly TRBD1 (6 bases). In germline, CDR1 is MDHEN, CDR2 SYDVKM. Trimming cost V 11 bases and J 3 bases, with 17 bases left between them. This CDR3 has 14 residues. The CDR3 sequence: CALSGGRDNQPQHF. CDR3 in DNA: TGTGCCCTGTCTGGGGGGCGAGACAATCAGCCCCAGCATTTT.

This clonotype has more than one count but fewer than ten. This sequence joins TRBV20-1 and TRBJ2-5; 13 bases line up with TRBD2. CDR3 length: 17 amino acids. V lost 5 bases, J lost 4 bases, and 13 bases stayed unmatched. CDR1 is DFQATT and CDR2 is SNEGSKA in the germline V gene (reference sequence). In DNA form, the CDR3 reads TGCAGTGCTCAACCTACTAGCGGGGGGGCCTACGGAGAGACCCAGTACTTC. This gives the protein CSAQPTSGGAYGETQYF.

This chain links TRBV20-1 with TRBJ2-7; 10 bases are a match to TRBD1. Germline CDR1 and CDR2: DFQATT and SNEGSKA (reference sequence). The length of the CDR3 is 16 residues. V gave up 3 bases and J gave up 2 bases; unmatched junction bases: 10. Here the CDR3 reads CSARDRGVAGTYEQYF. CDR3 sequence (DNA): TGCAGTGCTAGGGACAGGGGGGTAGCGGGGACCTACGAGCAGTACTTC.

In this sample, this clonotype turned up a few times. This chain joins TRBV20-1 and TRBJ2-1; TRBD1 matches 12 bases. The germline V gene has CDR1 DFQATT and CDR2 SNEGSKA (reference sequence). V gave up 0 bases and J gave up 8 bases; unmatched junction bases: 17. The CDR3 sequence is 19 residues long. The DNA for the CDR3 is TGCAGTGCTAGAGATCCGGTTGGTGGAGCGGGACAGGGGGCATATGAGCAGTTCTTC. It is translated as CSARDPVGGAGQGAYEQFF.